Listed below are T cell receptor beta chains from one sample, sequenced in a study of cytomegalovirus exposure and HLA in healthy donors. Clones were sequenced by immunoSEQ multiplex PCR, and TCRdb holds only the in-frame ones, with some missing. The sample yields fewer than 200,000 clones, 80% seen once. Sequenced input: PBMCs. These receptors were obtained from a man aged 18 to 30 in good health and CMV-seropositive. Both conserved end residues are part of each CDR3.

v_call cdr3_aa
TRBV7-2 CASTASGGFEDTQYF
TRBV30 CAWTGAPYQETQYF
TRBV7-2 CASSLNGVGEKLFF
TRBV19 CASTSGQGISQPQHF
TRBV10-3 CAISAGTGSYNEQFF
TRBV18 CASSPQGQGNTEAFF
TRBV9 CASSSQGLPQYF
TRBV19 CASSIKGAVAGELFF
TRBV5-5 CASSLTGTGSSGANVLTF
TRBV7-2 CASSRGFSETQYF
TRBV2 CASHPGTGLYEQYF
TRBV6-5 CASTPGQGTNQPQHF
TRBV11-2 CASSLDPLVADRNYEQYF
TRBV4-2 CASSQDSDGNEQFF
TRBV7-2 CASSLSGAGGQETQYF
TRBV5-1 CASSLYTSAYTDTQYF
TRBV7-2 CASTSQGTQYF
TRBV4-3 CASSQDPIRQGAFTEAFF
TRBV7-2 CASSFSGTPATNEKLFF
TRBV14 CASSQVSLGQGAGETQYF
TRBV2 CASSGEGAPDTQYF
TRBV19 CASSGTGGTYNEQFF
TRBV5-4 CASSLGQGNLGQYF
TRBV4-1 CASSLGQGTYEQYF